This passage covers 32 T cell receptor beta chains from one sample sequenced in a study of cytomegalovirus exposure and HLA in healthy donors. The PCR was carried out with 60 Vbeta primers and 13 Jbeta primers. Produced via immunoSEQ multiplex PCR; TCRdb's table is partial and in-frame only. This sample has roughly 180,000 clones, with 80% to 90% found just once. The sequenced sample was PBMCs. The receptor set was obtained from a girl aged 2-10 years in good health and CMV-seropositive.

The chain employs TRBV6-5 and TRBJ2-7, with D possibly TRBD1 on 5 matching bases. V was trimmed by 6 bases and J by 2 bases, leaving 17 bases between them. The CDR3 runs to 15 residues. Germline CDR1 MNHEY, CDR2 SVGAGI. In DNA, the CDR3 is TGTGCCAGCAGGGACCGGACACAGATTACCTACGAGCAGTACTTC. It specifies CASRDRTQITYEQYF.

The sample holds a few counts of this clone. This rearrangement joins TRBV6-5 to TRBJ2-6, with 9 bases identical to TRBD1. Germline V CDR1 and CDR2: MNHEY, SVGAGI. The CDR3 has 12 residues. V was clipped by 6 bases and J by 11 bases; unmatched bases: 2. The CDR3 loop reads CASSRDRDVLTF. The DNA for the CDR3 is TGTGCCAGCAGCCGGGACAGGGACGTCCTGACTTTC.

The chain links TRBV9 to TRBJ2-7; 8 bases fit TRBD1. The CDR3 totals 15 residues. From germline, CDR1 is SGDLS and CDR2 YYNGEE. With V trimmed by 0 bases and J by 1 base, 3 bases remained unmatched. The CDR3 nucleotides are TGTGCCAGCAGCGTAGGACAGGGGCCATCCTACGAGCAGTACTTC. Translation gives CASSVGQGPSYEQYF.

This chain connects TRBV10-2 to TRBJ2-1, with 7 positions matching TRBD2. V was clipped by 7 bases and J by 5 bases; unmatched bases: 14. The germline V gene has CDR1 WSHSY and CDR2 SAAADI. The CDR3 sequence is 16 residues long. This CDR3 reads CASTTRLAIAHNEQFF. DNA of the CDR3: TGCGCCAGCACTACCCGACTAGCAATTGCCCACAATGAGCAGTTCTTC.

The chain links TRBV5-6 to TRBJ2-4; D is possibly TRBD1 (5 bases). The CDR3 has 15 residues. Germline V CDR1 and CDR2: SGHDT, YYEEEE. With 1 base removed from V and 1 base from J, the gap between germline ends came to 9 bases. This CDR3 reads CASSLPGSAKNIQYF. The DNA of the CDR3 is TGTGCCAGCAGCTTGCCAGGGTCGGCCAAAAACATTCAGTACTTC.

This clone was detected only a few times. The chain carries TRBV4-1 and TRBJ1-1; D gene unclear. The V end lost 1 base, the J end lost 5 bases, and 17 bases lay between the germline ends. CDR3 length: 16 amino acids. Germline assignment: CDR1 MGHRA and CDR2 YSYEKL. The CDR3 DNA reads TGCGCCAGCAGCCAAGTTTGGGAAGGGAGGAGGACTGAAGCTTTCTTT. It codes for CASSQVWEGRRTEAFF.

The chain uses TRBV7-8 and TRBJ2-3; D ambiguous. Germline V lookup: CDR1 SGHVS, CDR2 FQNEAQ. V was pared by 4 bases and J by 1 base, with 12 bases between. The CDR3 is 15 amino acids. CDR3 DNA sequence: TGTGCCAGCAGCTCCGCCCGTATAGGCACAGATACGCAGTATTTT. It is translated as CASSSARIGTDTQYF.

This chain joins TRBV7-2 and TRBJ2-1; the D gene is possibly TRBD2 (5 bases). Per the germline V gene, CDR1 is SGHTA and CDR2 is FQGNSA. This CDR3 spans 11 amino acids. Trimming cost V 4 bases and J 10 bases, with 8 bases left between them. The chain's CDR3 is CASSWTYEQFF. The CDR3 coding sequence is TGTGCCAGCAGCTGGACTTACGAGCAGTTCTTC.

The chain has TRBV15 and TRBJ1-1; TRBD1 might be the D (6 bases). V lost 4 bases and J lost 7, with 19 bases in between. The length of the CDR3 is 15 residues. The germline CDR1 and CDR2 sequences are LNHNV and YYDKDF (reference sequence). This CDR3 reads CATSMRTGPQSEAFF. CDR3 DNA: TGTGCCACCAGCATGAGAACAGGGCCCCAAAGTGAAGCTTTCTTT.

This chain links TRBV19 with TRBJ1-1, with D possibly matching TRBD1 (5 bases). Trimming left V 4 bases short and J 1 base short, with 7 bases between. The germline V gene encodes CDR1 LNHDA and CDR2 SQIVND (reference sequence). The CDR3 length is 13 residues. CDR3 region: CASSTQGNTEAFF. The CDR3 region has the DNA TGTGCCAGTAGTACTCAGGGGAACACTGAAGCTTTCTTT.

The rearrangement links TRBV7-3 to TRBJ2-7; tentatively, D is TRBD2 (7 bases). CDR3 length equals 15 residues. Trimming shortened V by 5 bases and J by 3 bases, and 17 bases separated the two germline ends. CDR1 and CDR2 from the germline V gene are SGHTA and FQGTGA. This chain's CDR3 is CASSTAGAAFYEQYF. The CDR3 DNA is TGTGCCAGCAGCACTGCGGGGGCCGCTTTCTACGAGCAGTACTTC. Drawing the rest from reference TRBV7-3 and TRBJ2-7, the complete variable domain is GAGVSQTPSNKVTEKGKYVELRCDPISGHTALYWYRQSLGQGPEFLIYFQGTGAADDSGLPNDRFFAVRPEGSVSTLKIQRTERGDSAVYLCASSTAGAAFYEQYFGPGTRLTVT.

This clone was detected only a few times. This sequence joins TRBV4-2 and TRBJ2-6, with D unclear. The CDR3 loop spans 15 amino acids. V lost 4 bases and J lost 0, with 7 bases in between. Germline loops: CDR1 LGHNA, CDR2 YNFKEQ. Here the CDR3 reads CASSPLSSGANVLTF. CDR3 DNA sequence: TGTGCCAGCAGCCCCCTCAGCTCTGGGGCCAACGTCCTGACTTTC.

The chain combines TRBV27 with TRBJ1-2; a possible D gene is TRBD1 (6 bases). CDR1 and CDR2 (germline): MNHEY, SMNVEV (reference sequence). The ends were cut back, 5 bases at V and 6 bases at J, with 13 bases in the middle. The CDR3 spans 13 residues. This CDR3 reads CASSPRGGHGYTF. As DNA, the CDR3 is TGTGCCAGCAGTCCCCGCGGGGGGCATGGCTACACCTTC.

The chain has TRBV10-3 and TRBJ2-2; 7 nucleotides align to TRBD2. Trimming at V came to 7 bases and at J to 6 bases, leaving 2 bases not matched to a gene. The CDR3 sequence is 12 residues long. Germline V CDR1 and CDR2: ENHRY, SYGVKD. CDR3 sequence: CAINREAGELFF. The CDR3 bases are TGTGCCATCAACCGGGAGGCCGGGGAGCTGTTTTTT.

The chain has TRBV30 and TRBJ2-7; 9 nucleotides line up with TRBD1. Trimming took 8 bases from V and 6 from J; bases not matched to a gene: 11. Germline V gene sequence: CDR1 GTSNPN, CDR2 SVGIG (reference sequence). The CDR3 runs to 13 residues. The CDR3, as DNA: TGTGCCGCATCGACAGGGGGAAGGGGCGAGCAGTACTTC. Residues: CAASTGGRGEQYF. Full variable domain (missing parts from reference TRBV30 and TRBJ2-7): SQTIHQWPATLVQPVGSPLSLECTVEGTSNPNLYWYRQAAGRGLQLLFYSVGIGQISSEVPQNLSASRPQDRQFILSSKKLLLSDSGFYLCAASTGGRGEQYFGPGTRLTVT.

The CDR3: CASSLRRLNTEAFF. DNA for the CDR3: TGTGCCAGCAGCTTAAGACGACTAAACACTGAAGCTTTCTTT. V usage is TRBV11-2 and J usage is TRBJ1-1; D not certain. Germline V lookup: CDR1 SGHAT, CDR2 FQNNGV. The CDR3 runs to 14 residues. Trimming took off 2 bases at V and 2 bases at J, with 9 bases between the two ends.

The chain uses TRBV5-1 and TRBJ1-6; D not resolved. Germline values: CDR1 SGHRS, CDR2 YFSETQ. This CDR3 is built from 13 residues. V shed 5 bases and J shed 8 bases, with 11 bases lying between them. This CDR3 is CASRANWDSPLHF. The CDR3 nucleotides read TGCGCCAGCAGAGCGAATTGGGATTCACCCCTCCACTTT.

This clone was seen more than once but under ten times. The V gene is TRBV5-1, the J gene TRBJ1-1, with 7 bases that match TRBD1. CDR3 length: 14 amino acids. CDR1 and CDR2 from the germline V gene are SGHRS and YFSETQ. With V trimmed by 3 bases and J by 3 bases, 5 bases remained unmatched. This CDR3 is CASSYRGGDTEAFF. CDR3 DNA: TGCGCCAGCAGCTACAGGGGTGGGGACACTGAAGCTTTCTTT.

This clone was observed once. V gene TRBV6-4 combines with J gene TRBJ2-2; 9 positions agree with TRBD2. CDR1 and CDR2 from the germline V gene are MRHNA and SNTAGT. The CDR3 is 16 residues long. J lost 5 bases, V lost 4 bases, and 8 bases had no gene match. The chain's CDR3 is CASSVLSGGVTGELFF. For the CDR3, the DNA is TGTGCCAGCAGTGTCCTTAGCGGGGGCGTGACCGGGGAGCTGTTTTTT.

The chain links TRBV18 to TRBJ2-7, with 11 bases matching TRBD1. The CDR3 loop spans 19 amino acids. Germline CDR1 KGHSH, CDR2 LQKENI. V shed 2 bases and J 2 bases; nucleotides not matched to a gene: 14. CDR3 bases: TGTGCCAGCTCACCAAGCGTTCCCCACGGGACAGGGGGTACCTACGAGCAGTACTTC. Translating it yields CASSPSVPHGTGGTYEQYF.

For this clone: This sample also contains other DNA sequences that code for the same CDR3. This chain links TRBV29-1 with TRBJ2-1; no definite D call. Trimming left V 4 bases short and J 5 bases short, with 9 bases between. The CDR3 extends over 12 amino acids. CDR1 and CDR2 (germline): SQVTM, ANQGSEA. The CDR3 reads CSVVGRNNEQFF. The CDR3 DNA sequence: TGCAGCGTTGTGGGCAGGAACAATGAGCAGTTCTTC.

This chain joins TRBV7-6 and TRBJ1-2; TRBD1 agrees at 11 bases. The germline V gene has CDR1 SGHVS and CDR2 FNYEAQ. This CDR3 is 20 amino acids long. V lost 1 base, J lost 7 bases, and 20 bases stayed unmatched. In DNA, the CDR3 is TGTGCCAGCAGCTTAGTTGCTCGGCCGGGACAGGGGGAGTCTTTGGGTGGCTACACCTTC. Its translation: CASSLVARPGQGESLGGYTF.

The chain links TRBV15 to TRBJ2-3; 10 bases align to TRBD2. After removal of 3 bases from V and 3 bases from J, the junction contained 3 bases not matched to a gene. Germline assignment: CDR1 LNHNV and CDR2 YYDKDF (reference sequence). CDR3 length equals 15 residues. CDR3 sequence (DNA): TGTGCCACCAGCAGTAGCGGGAGGCAGACAGATACGCAGTATTTT. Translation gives CATSSSGRQTDTQYF.

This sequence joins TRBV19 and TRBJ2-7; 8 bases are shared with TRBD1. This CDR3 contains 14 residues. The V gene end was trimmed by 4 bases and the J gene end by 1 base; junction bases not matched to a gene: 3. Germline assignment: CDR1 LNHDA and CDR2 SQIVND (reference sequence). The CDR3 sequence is CASSKTGGSYEQYF. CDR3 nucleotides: TGTGCCAGTAGTAAAACAGGGGGTTCCTACGAGCAGTACTTC.

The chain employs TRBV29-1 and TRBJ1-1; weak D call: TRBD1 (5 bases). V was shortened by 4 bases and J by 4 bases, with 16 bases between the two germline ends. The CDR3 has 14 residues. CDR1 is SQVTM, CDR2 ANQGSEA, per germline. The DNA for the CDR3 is TGCAGCGTTGCAGTTGCGGCGGGGGGCACTGAAGCTTTCTTT. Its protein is CSVAVAAGGTEAFF.

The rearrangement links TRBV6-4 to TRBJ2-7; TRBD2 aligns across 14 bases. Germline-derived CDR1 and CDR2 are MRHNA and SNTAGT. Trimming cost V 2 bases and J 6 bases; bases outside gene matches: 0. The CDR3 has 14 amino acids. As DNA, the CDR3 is TGTGCCAGCAGTGACGGGACTAGCGGGAGCGAGCAGTACTTC. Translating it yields CASSDGTSGSEQYF.

CDR3 region: CASSSTSVSDTQYF. The CDR3 region has the DNA TGCGCCAGCAGCTCGACTAGCGTATCAGATACGCAGTATTTT. This rearrangement joins TRBV5-1 to TRBJ2-3; 8 positions match TRBD2. The J segment lost 4 bases and the V segment lost 3 bases, leaving 4 bases of the junction unmatched. Germline V gives CDR1 SGHRS, CDR2 YFSETQ. The CDR3 length is 14 residues. Full variable domain (remainder filled in from reference TRBV5-1 and TRBJ2-3): KAGVTQTPRYLIKTRGQQVTLSCSPISGHRSVSWYQQTPGQGLQFLFEYFSETQRNKGNFPGRFSGRQFSNSRSEMNVSTLELGDSALYLCASSSTSVSDTQYFGPGTRLTVL.

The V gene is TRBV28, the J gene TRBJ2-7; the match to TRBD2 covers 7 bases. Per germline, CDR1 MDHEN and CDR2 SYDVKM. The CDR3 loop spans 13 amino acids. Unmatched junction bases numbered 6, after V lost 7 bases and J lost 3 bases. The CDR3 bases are TGTGCCAGCAAGCGGCCTAGCGGCTACGAGCAGTACTTC. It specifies CASKRPSGYEQYF.

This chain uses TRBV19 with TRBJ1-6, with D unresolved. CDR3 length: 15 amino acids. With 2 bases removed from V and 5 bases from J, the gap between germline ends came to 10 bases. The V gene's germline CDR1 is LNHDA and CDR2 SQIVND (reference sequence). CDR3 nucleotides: TGTGCCAGTAGTATATCTGGCCCCAATAATTCACCCCTCCACTTT. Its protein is CASSISGPNNSPLHF. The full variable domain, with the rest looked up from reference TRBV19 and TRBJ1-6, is DGGITQSPKYLFRKEGQNVTLSCEQNLNHDAMYWYRQDPGQGLRLIYYSQIVNDFQKGDIAEGYSVSREKKESFPLTVTSAQKNPTAFYLCASSISGPNNSPLHFGNGTRLTVT.

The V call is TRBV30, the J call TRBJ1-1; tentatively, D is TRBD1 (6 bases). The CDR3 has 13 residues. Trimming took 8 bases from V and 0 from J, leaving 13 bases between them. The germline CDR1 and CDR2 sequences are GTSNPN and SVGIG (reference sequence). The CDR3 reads CATSGTLNTEAFF. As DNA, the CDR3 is TGTGCCACAAGCGGGACATTGAACACTGAAGCTTTCTTT. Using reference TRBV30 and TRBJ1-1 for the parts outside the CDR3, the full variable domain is SQTIHQWPATLVQPVGSPLSLECTVEGTSNPNLYWYRQAAGRGLQLLFYSVGIGQISSEVPQNLSASRPQDRQFILSSKKLLLSDSGFYLCATSGTLNTEAFFGQGTRLTVV.

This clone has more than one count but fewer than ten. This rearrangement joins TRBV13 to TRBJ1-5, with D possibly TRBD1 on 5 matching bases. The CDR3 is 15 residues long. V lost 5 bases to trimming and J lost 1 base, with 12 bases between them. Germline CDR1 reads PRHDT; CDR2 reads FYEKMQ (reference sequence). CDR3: CASSEGASSNQPQHF. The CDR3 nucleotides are TGTGCCAGCAGCGAAGGGGCATCGAGCAATCAGCCCCAGCATTTT.

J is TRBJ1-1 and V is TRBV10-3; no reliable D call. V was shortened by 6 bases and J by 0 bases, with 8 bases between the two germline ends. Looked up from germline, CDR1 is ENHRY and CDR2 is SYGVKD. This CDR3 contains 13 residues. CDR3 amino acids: CAIRQPMNTEAFF. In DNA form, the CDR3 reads TGTGCCATCAGACAACCGATGAACACTGAAGCTTTCTTT.